A selection of T cell receptor beta chains follows, all from one sample in a study of OX40 agonist ivuxolimab in advanced cancers. The data were produced by immunoSEQ multiplex PCR, yet TCRdb's version contains in-frame clones alone and is incomplete. This sample carries some 60,000 clones, over 80% of them seen once, and the ten largest clones take roughly 1.9%. Sequencing used CD4+ or CD8+ T cells sorted from blood, obtained in a trial of the OX40 agonist ivuxolimab. The receptors shown here come from an adult with an advanced solid tumor such as melanoma, head and neck, liver or kidney cancer. The CDR3 runs from the conserved cysteine through the conserved F or W. A D gene is named only where the DNA matches it firmly. Size values are once, few and many counts, or a class for expanded clones, and some rows have none.

d_gene	abundance	v_gene	j_gene	CDR3aa	CDR3nt
.	.	TRBV6-5	TRBJ2-3	CASRGYDTDTQYF	TGTGCCTCCAGGGGATATGACACAGATACGCAGTATTTT
TRBD2	.	TRBV18	TRBJ2-7	CASSALADPYEQYF	TGTGCCAGCTCAGCTCTAGCGGATCCCTACGAGCAGTACTTC
.	once	TRBV6-5	TRBJ1-1	CASSYSGQPEAFF	TGTGCCAGCAGTTACTCAGGGCAGCCTGAAGCTTTCTTT
TRBD2	.	TRBV15	TRBJ2-1	CATSIASGVYNEQFF	TGTGCCACCAGCATTGCTAGCGGGGTGTACAATGAGCAGTTCTTC
.	.	TRBV19	TRBJ1-1	CASRSPRKAFF	TGTGCCAGTAGATCCCCGCGGAAAGCTTTCTTT
TRBD1	.	TRBV7-6	TRBJ1-3	CASSSGQGATGNTIYF	TGTGCCAGCAGCTCTGGACAGGGGGCGACCGGAAACACCATATATTTT
.	.	TRBV27	TRBJ1-1	CASSRQDSWNTEAFF	TGTGCCAGCAGTCGTCAGGACAGTTGGAACACTGAAGCTTTCTTT
.	.	TRBV6-1	TRBJ1-1	CASSEQDGYTEAFF	TGTGCCAGCAGTGAGCAGGACGGATACACTGAAGCTTTCTTT
TRBD1	.	TRBV28	TRBJ2-2	CASSGPGQGFAGELFF	TGTGCCAGCAGTGGGCCGGGACAGGGGTTCGCCGGGGAGCTGTTTTTT
TRBD1	.	TRBV7-2	TRBJ2-7	CASSFISGTGGYEQYF	TGTGCCAGCAGCTTTATCTCCGGGACAGGTGGCTACGAGCAGTACTTC
TRBD1	once	TRBV2	TRBJ1-4	CASSLQGGTNEKLFF	TGTGCCAGCAGCCTACAGGGGGGAACTAATGAAAAACTGTTTTTT
TRBD1	.	TRBV15	TRBJ2-7	CATSKDRGSYEQYF	TGTGCCACCAGCAAGGACAGGGGATCCTACGAGCAGTACTTC
.	.	TRBV5-8	TRBJ2-5	CASSLRGAETQYF	TGTGCCAGCAGCTTGAGGGGGGCAGAGACCCAGTACTTC
.	.	TRBV29-1	TRBJ1-5	CSVEPGTHQPQHF	TGCAGCGTTGAGCCCGGGACCCACCAGCCCCAGCATTTT
TRBD2	once	TRBV30	TRBJ2-1	CAWSDALSGSSYNEQFF	TGTGCCTGGAGTGACGCCCTTAGCGGGAGCTCCTACAATGAGCAGTTCTTC
.	once	TRBV6-1	TRBJ1-3	CASSESLTAGNTIYF	TGTGCCAGCAGTGAAAGTTTGACAGCCGGAAACACCATATATTTT
.	.	TRBV18	TRBJ2-2	CASSPPQDAGFTGELFF	TGTGCCAGCTCACCACCTCAGGATGCAGGATTCACCGGGGAGCTGTTTTTT
.	.	TRBV7-9	TRBJ2-3	CASNGGGNTDTQYF	TGTGCCAGCAACGGAGGGGGGAACACAGATACGCAGTATTTT
TRBD2	once	TRBV5-1	TRBJ2-4	CASSPEGLAALAF	TGCGCCAGCAGCCCGGAGGGACTAGCGGCCCTAGCCTTC
.	.	TRBV11-2	TRBJ2-7	CASSFSPNEQYF	TGTGCCAGCAGCTTTAGTCCCAACGAGCAGTACTTC
TRBD1	.	TRBV18	TRBJ2-5	CASSGDRKIETQYF	TGTGCCAGCTCAGGGGACAGGAAAATTGAGACCCAGTACTTC
.	.	TRBV18	TRBJ1-1	CASSPPQPMNTEAFF	TGTGCCAGCTCACCACCGCAGCCCATGAACACTGAAGCTTTCTTT
TRBD1	.	TRBV5-6	TRBJ1-6	CASNGQGPSGSPLHF	TGTGCCAGCAACGGACAGGGACCATCGGGCTCACCCCTCCACTTT
.	.	TRBV15	TRBJ1-2	CATSTMGGGYGYTF	TGTGCCACCAGCACGATGGGGGGTGGCTATGGCTACACCTTC
TRBD1	.	TRBV29-1	TRBJ1-2	CSVAPGQGISYTF	TGCAGCGTTGCCCCGGGACAGGGTATCAGCTACACCTTC
.	.	TRBV2	TRBJ1-3	CASSGRGNTIYF	TGTGCCAGCAGTGGAAGGGGAAACACCATATATTTT
.	.	TRBV5-1	TRBJ2-5	CASSLGGNQETQYF	TGCGCCAGCAGCTTGGGGGGGAACCAAGAGACCCAGTACTTC
TRBD2	.	TRBV19	TRBJ2-2	CASSNGGVGELFF	TGTGCCAGTAGTAACGGGGGGGTCGGGGAGCTGTTTTTT
.	.	TRBV5-6	TRBJ2-1	CASRKDPSGEVYNEQFF	TGTGCCAGCAGGAAGGATCCTTCGGGAGAGGTTTACAATGAGCAGTTCTTC
.	.	TRBV7-9	TRBJ2-3	CASSSQQKDTQYF	TGTGCCAGCAGCTCGCAGCAGAAGGATACGCAGTATTTT
.	.	TRBV7-9	TRBJ2-7	CASSQDRYYEQYF	TGTGCCAGCAGCCAGGACAGATACTACGAGCAGTACTTC
TRBD2	.	TRBV6-6	TRBJ2-3	CASSLGLAGPTDTQYF	TGTGCCAGCAGCCTCGGACTAGCGGGACCTACAGATACGCAGTATTTT
.	once	TRBV30	TRBJ1-6	CAWSRAGNSPLHF	TGTGCCTGGAGTCGGGCAGGGAATTCACCCCTCCACTTT
TRBD1	once	TRBV19	TRBJ1-1	CASSTRQGSTEAFF	TGTGCCAGTAGTACCCGACAGGGGAGCACTGAAGCTTTCTTT
TRBD1	once	TRBV19	TRBJ1-2	CASNPTDRDGYTF	TGTGCCAGCAACCCAACCGACAGGGATGGCTACACCTTC
TRBD2	once	TRBV2	TRBJ2-7	CASSVSSGIAYEQYF	TGTGCCAGCAGTGTCTCGAGCGGGATAGCCTACGAGCAGTACTTC
.	.	TRBV6-6	TRBJ2-1	CASSYPTGGAHNEQFF	TGTGCCAGCAGTTACCCTACTGGGGGCGCCCACAATGAGCAGTTCTTC
TRBD2	once	TRBV4-3	TRBJ2-1	CASSQDLYGGAYNEQFF	TGCGCCAGCAGCCAAGATTTGTATGGGGGGGCCTACAATGAGCAGTTCTTC
.	.	TRBV5-4	TRBJ1-6	CASSSKQSSRNSPLHF	TGTGCCAGCAGCTCGAAACAGTCGTCTCGTAATTCACCCCTCCACTTT
TRBD1	few	TRBV28	TRBJ1-5	CASSLRGLHQPQHF	TGTGCCAGCAGTTTAAGGGGGCTTCATCAGCCCCAGCATTTT
.	.	TRBV15	TRBJ2-7	CATSRDLGGPTYEQYF	TGTGCCACCAGCAGAGATTTGGGGGGTCCCACCTACGAGCAGTACTTC